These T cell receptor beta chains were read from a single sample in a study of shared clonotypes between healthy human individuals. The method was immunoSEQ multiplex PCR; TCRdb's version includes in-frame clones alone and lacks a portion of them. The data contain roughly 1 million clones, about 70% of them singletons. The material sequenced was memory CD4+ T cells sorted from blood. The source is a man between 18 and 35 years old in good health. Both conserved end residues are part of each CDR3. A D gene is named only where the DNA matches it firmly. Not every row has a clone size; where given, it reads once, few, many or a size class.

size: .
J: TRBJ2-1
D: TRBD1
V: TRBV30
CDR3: CAWGPGQGTEQFF
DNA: TGTGCCTGGGGACCGGGACAGGGCACTGAGCAGTTCTTC

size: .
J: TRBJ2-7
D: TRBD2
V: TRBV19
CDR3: CASSSGLAVIGEQYF
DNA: TGTGCCAGTAGTTCCGGACTAGCGGTAATTGGCGAGCAGTACTTC

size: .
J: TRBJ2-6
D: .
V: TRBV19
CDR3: CASSFRPTGFLSGANVLTF
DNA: TGTGCCAGTAGTTTCCGGCCCACAGGGTTCCTCTCTGGGGCCAACGTCCTGACTTTC

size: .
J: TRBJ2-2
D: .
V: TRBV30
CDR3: CAWSVLGLLDTGELFF
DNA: TGTGCCTGGAGTGTACTAGGCCTGCTAGACACCGGGGAGCTGTTTTTT

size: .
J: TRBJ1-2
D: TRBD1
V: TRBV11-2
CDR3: CASSPPGQGPSYTF
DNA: TGTGCCAGCAGCCCTCCGGGACAGGGCCCATCGTACACCTTC

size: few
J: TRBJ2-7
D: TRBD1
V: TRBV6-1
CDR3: CAINRGYYEQYF
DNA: TGTGCCATTAACAGGGGCTACTACGAGCAGTACTTC

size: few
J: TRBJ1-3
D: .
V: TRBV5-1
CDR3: CASSPRTDSGNTIYF
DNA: TGCGCCAGCAGCCCAAGGACAGATTCTGGAAACACCATATATTTT

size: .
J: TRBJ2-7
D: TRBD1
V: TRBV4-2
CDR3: CASSQDLPGQASSYEQYF
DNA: TGTGCCAGCAGCCAAGATCTCCCCGGACAGGCCAGCTCCTACGAGCAGTACTTC

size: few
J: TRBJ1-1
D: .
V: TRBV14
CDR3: CASSPINLRENTEAFF
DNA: TGTGCCAGCAGCCCCATAAATCTGAGAGAGAACACTGAAGCTTTCTTT

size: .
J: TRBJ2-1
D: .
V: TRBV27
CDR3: CASSPGVGGRNEQFF
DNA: TGTGCCAGCAGTCCTGGGGTTGGGGGGAGAAATGAGCAGTTCTTC

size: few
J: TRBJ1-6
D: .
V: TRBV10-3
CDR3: CAISDEVRVNSPLHF
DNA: TGTGCCATCAGTGACGAGGTCAGAGTTAATTCACCCCTCCACTTT

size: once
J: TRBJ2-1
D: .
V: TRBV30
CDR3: CAWSVGSSYNEQFF
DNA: TGTGCCTGGAGTGTCGGGTCCTCCTACAATGAGCAGTTCTTC

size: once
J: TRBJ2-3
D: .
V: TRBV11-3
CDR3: CASSPSNTDTQYF
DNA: TGTGCCAGCAGCCCATCGAACACAGATACGCAGTATTTT

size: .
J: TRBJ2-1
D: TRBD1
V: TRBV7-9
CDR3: CASSLWDREFF
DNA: TGTGCCAGCAGCTTATGGGACAGGGAGTTCTTC

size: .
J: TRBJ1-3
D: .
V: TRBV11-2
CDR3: CASSLQGYGNTIYF
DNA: TGTGCCAGCAGCTTACAGGGCTATGGAAACACCATATATTTT

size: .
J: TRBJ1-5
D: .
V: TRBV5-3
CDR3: CARSLGPASRSNNQPQHF
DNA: TGTGCCAGAAGCTTGGGACCGGCGAGTCGAAGTAACAATCAGCCCCAGCATTTT

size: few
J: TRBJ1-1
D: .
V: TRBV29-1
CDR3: CSVGNRNTEAFF
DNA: TGCAGCGTTGGGAACAGGAACACTGAAGCTTTCTTT

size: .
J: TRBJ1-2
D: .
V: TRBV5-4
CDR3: CASSQAGVVAGYTF
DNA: TGTGCCAGCAGCCAGGCGGGGGTTGTGGCTGGCTACACCTTC

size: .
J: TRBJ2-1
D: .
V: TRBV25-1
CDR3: CASSESGSVNEQFF
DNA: TGTGCCAGCAGTGAATCAGGCAGCGTCAATGAGCAGTTCTTC

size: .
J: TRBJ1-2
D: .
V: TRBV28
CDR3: CASSTSGGIINYGYTF
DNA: TGTGCCAGCAGTACCAGTGGGGGAATAATTAACTATGGCTACACCTTC

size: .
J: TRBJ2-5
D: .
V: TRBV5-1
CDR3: CASSLDGQGTQYF
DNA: TGCGCCAGCAGCTTGGATGGACAAGGGACCCAGTACTTC

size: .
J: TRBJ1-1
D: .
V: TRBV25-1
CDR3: CASSDSRSSQAFF
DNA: TGTGCCAGCAGTGACTCCCGATCTAGCCAAGCTTTCTTT

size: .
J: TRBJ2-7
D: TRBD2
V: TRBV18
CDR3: CASSPSGLAYEQYF
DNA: TGTGCCAGCTCACCTTCCGGACTAGCGTACGAGCAGTACTTC

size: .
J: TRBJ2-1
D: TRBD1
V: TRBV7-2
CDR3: CASSLVGTGVGHEQFF
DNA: TGTGCCAGCAGCTTAGTGGGGACAGGGGTTGGTCATGAGCAGTTCTTC

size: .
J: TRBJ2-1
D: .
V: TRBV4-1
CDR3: CASSRRVGERFF
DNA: TGCGCCAGCAGTCGGAGGGTGGGGGAGCGGTTCTTC

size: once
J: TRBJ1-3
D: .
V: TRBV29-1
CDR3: CSVRDSGNTIYF
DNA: TGCAGCGTACGGGACTCTGGAAACACCATATATTTT

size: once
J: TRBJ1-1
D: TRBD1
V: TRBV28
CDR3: CASSLWGQGGTEAFF
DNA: TGTGCCAGCAGTTTATGGGGACAGGGAGGAACTGAAGCTTTCTTT

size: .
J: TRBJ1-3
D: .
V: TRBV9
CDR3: CASSVDVSSSGNTIYF
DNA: TGTGCCAGCAGCGTAGATGTGTCGAGCTCTGGAAACACCATATATTTT

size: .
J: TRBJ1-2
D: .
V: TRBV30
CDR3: CAWSVGEERTF
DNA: TGTGCCTGGAGTGTGGGAGAGGAAAGAACCTTC

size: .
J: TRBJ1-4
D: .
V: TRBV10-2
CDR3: CASSRDPTNEKLFF
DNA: TGCGCCAGCAGCCGGGACCCAACTAATGAAAAACTGTTTTTT

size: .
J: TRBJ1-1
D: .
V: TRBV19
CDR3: CASTDGQTNTEAFF
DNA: TGTGCCAGTACGGATGGACAGACGAACACTGAAGCTTTCTTT

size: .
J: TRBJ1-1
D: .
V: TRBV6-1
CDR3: CASRGGAGTEAFF
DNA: TGTGCCAGCAGGGGGGGCGCAGGGACTGAAGCTTTCTTT